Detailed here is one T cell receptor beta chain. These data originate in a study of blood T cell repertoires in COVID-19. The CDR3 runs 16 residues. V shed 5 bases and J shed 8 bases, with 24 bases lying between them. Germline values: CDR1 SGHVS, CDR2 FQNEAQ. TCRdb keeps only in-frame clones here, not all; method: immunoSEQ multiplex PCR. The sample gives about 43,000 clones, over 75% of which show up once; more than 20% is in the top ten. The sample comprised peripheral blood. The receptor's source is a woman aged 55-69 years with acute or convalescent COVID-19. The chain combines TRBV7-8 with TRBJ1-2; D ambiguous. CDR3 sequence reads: CASSHQRWATSGGYTF. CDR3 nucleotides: TGTGCCAGCAGCCACCAGCGGTGGGCTACCTCGGGAGGCTACACCTTC.